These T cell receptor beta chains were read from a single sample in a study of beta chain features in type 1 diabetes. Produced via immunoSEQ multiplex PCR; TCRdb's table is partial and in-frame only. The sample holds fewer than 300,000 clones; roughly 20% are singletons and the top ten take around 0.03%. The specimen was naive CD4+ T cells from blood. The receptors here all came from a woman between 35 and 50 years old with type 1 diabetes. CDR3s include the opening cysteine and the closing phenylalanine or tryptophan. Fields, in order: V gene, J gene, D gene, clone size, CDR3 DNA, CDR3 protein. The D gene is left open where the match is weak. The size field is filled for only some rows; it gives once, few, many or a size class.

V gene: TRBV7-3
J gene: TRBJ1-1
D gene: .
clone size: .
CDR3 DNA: TGTGCCAGCAGCTTACAGGGGATAACTGAAGCTTTCTTT
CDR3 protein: CASSLQGITEAFF

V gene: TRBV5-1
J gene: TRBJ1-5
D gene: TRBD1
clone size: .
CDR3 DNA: TGCGCCAGCAGCTTTGGACAGGGGGAGGCTCAGCCCCAGCATTTT
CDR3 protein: CASSFGQGEAQPQHF

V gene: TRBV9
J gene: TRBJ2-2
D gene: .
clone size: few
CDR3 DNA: TGTGCCAGCAGCGTAGAGGTAGGGGGTCCGAACACCGGGGAGCTGTTTTTT
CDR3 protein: CASSVEVGGPNTGELFF

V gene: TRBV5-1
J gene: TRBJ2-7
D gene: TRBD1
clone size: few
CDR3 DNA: TGCGCCAGCAGCCCAACACAGGGGACCTACGAGCAGTACTTC
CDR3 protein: CASSPTQGTYEQYF

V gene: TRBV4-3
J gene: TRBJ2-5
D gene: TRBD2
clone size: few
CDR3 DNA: TGCGCCAGCAGCCGCAACTTAGCGGGAGGGCCCGTGGAGACCCAGTACTTC
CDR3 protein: CASSRNLAGGPVETQYF

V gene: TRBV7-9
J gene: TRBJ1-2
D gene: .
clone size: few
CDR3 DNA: TGTGCCAGCAGCCCCGGAGTAAGCTCAAACTATGGCTACACCTTC
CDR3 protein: CASSPGVSSNYGYTF

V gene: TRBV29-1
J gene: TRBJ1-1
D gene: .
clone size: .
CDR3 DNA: TGCAGCGTTCCCGGACGGCGGAGGACTGAAGCTTTCTTT
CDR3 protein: CSVPGRRRTEAFF

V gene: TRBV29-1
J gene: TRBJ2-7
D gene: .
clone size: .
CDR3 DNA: TGCAGCGCCCTCGGAGGGACAGACGTCTACGAGCAGTACTTC
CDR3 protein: CSALGGTDVYEQYF

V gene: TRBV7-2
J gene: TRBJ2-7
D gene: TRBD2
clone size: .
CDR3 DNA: TGTGCCAGCAGCTTGGATGGGACTAGCGCTTCCTACGAGCAGTACTTC
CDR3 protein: CASSLDGTSASYEQYF

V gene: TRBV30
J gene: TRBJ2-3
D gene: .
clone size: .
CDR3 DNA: TGTGCCTGGATGGCTACAGATACGCAGTATTTT
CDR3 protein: CAWMATDTQYF

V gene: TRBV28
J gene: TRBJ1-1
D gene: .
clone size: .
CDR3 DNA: TGTGCCAGCAGTAGCGGGGGGGAGGGGAACACTGAAGCTTTCTTT
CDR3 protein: CASSSGGEGNTEAFF

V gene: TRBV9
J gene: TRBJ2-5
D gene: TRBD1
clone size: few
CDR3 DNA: TGTGCCAGCAGCGTAAGAGGGGGCTGGGAGACCCAGTACTTC
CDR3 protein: CASSVRGGWETQYF

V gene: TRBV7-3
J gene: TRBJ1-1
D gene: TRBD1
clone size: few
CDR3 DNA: TGTGCCAGCGGATTAACAGGGGGCACTGAAGCTTTCTTT
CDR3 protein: CASGLTGGTEAFF

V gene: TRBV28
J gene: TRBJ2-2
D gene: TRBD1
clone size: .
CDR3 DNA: TGTGCCAGCAGGGGACAGGGTCGGGGCACCGGGGAGCTGTTTTTT
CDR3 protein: CASRGQGRGTGELFF

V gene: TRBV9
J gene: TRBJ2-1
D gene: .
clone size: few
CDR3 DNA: TGTGCCAGCAGCGTAGCTGGAGCCTACAATGAGCAGTTCTTC
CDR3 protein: CASSVAGAYNEQFF

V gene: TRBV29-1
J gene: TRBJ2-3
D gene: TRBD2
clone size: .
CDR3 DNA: TGCAGCGTTAAGCGGGAAATCACAGATACGCAGTATTTT
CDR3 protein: CSVKREITDTQYF

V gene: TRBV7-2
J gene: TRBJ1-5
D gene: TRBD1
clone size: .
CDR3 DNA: TGTGCCAGCAGCTTAGAGGGGGCGGTTAATCTTCAGCCCCAGCATTTT
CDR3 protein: CASSLEGAVNLQPQHF

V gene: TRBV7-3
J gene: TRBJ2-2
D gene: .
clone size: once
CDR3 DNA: TGTGCCAGCAGCCCTCAGGGCTCCGGGGAGCTGTTTTTT
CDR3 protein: CASSPQGSGELFF

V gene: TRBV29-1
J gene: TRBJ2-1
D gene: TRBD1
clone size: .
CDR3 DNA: TGCAGCGTGCTAGGGGGCCGGATTGAGCAGTTCTTC
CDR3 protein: CSVLGGRIEQFF

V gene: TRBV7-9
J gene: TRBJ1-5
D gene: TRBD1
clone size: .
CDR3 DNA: TGTGCCAGCAGCCCGGACAGGGCTGATCAGCCCCAGCATTTT
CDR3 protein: CASSPDRADQPQHF

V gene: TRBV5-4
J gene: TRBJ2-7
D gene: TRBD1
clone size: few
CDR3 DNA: TGTGCCAGCAGCAACGGACAGGGCTACGAGCAGTACTTC
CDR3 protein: CASSNGQGYEQYF

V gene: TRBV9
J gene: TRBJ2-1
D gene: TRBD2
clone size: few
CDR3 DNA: TGTGCCAGCAGCCCCGCCGGGACTAGCGGGGGGAGCTCCTACAATGAGCAGTTCTTC
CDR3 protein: CASSPAGTSGGSSYNEQFF

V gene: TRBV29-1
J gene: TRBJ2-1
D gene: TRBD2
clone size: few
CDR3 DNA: TGCAGCGTACAAAGACTAGCGGTTTACAATGAGCAGTTCTTC
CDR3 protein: CSVQRLAVYNEQFF

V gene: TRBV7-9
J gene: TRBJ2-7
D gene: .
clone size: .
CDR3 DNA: TGTGCCAGCGGGGAAAACGCGGGTTACGAGCAGTACTTC
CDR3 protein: CASGENAGYEQYF

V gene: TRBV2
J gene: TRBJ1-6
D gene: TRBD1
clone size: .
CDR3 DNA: TGTGCCAGCAGTATTGGACAGGCCCGTCCACCCCTCCACTTT
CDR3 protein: CASSIGQARPPLHF

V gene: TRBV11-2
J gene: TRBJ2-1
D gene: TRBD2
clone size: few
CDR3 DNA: TGTGCCAGCAGCTTAGCGGGAGGGTACAATGAGCAGTTCTTC
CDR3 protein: CASSLAGGYNEQFF

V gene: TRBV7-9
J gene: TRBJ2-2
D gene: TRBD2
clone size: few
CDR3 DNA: TGTGCCAGCAGCAGAGGACTAGCGGCCGGGGAGCTGTTTTTT
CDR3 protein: CASSRGLAAGELFF

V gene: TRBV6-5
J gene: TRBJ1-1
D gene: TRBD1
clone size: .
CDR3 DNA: TGTGCCAGCAGTTACCTAACACAGGGGGCGGCTGAAGCTTTCTTT
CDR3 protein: CASSYLTQGAAEAFF

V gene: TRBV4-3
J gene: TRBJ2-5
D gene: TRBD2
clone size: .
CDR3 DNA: TGCGCCAGCAGCCAAGATTCTCGGGGGGGCGAGACCCAGTACTTC
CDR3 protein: CASSQDSRGGETQYF

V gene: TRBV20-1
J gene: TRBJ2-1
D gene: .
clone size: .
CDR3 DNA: TGCAGTGCTCCCGTTCGGGATGAGCAGTTCTTC
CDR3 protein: CSAPVRDEQFF

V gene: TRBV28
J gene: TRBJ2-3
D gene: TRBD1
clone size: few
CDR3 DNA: TGTGCCAGCAGTGCGGGACAGGGCCCAGATACGCAGTATTTT
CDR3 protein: CASSAGQGPDTQYF

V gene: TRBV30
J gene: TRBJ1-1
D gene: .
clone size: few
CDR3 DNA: TGTGCCTGGATAGCCGGCACTGAAGCTTTCTTT
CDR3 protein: CAWIAGTEAFF

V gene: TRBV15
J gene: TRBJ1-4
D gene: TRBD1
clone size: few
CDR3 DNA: TGTGCCACCAGCGGCCCAGGGGGCGGAAAACTGTTTTTT
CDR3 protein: CATSGPGGGKLFF

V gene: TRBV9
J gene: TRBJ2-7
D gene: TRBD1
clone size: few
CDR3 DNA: TGTGCCAGCAGCCTACGTGACAGGGGGCTCGAGCAGTACTTC
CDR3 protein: CASSLRDRGLEQYF

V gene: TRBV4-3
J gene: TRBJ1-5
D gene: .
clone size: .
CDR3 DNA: TGCGCCAGCAGCCAAAAGGGGACCGGGACAAGGAGGAGCAATCAGCCCCAGCATTTT
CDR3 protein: CASSQKGTGTRRSNQPQHF

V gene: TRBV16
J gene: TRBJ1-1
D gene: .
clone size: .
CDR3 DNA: TGTGCCAGCAGCCAACTAGGCCAGACCTTACAAGGTTTCTTT
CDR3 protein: CASSQLGQTLQGFF

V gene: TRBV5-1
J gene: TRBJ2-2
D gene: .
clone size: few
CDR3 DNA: TGCGCCAGCAGCTCCGAGCGTGAGACCGGGGAGCTGTTTTTT
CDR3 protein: CASSSERETGELFF

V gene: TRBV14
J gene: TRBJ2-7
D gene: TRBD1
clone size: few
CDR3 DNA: TGTGCCAGCAGTCTCCGGGCGACAGGGCGACTTTCCTACGAGCAGTACTTC
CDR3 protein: CASSLRATGRLSYEQYF

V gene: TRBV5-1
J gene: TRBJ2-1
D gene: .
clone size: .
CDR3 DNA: TGCGCCAGCAGCTTAGGGCAGGGCAATGAGCAGTTCTTC
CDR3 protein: CASSLGQGNEQFF

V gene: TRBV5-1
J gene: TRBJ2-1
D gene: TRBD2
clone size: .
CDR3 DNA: TGCGCCAGCAGCGGGCCTAGCGGCAATGAGCAGTTCTTC
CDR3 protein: CASSGPSGNEQFF

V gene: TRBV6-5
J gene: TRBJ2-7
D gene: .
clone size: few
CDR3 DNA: TGTGCCAGCAGTTACCGGCAGGGCTACGAGCAGTACTTC
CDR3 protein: CASSYRQGYEQYF

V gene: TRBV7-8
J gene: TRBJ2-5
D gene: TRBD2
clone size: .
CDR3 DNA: TGTGCCAGCAGCTTAGCGGGGGGACTACAAGAGACCCAGTACTTC
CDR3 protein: CASSLAGGLQETQYF

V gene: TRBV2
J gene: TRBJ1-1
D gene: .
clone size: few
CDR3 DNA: TGTGCCAGCACGGTACAGTTGAACACTGAAGCTTTCTTT
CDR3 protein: CASTVQLNTEAFF